This TCR beta chain appears in the sequencing data of a study of vaccination effects on CD4 cells after COVID-19. Regarding this clone: The antigen remains unidentified.

This table comes from immunoSEQ multiplex PCR, and its TCRdb copy is limited to in-frame clones, with some not included. The sample yields about 43,000 clones, roughly 72% seen once. Trimming took 4 bases from V and 7 from J, leaving 8 bases between them. This CDR3 contains 13 residues. Looked up from germline, CDR1 is SGHVS and CDR2 is FQNEAQ. Under the ViraFEST assay, PBMC were stimulated with viral peptide pools so that antigen-specific CD4+ T cells expanded. Sequencing was performed afterwards. Following 10 days of culture, CD4+ T cells were isolated. Vaccine recipients, nucleocapsid antibody negative, had no prior SARS-CoV-2 infection.

The starting material was CD4+ T cells from PBMCs cultured with SARS-CoV-2 spike peptides, obtained before COVID-19 vaccination. The origin of this receptor is a human donor who received a COVID-19 vaccine. This rearrangement joins TRBV7-8 to TRBJ1-6; no firm D call. CDR3 DNA: TGTGCCAGCAGCTGGACGGGGAATTCACCCCTCCACTTT. Translating gives CASSWTGNSPLHF.